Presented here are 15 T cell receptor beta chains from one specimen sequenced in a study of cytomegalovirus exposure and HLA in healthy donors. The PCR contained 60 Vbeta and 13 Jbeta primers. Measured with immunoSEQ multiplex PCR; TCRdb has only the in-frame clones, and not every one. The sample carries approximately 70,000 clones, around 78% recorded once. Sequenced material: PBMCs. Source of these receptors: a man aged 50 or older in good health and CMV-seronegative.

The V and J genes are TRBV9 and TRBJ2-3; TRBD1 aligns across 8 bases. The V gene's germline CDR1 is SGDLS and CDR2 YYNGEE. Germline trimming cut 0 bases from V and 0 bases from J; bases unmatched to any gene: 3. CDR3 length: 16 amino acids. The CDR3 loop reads CASSVGTGTSTDTQYF. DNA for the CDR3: TGTGCCAGCAGCGTAGGGACAGGGACTAGCACAGATACGCAGTATTTT. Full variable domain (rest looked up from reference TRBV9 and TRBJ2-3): DSGVTQTPKHLITATGQRVTLRCSPRSGDLSVYWYQQSLDQGLQFLIQYYNGEERAKGNILERFSAQQFPDLHSELNLSSLELGDSALYFCASSVGTGTSTDTQYFGPGTRLTVL.

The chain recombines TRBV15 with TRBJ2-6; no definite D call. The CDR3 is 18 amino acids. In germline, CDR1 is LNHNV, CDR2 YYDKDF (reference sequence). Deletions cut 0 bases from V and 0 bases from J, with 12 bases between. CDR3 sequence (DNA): TGTGCCACCAGCAGAGATCGGTCCCGGTTCTCTGGGGCCAACGTCCTGACTTTC. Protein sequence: CATSRDRSRFSGANVLTF.

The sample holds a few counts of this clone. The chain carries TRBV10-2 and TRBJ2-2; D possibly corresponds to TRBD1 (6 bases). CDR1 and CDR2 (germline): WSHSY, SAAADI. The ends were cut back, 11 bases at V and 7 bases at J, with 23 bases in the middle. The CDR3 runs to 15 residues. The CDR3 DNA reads TGCGCCGCCCACATCACAGGGCTACATGGCGGGGAGCTGTTTTTT. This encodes CAAHITGLHGGELFF.

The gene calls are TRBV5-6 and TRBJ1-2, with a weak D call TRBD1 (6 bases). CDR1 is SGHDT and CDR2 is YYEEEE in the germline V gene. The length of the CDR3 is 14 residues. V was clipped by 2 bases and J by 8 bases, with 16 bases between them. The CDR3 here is CASSLVRGAWGYTF. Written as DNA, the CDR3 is TGTGCCAGCAGCTTAGTTCGGGGGGCTTGGGGCTACACCTTC.

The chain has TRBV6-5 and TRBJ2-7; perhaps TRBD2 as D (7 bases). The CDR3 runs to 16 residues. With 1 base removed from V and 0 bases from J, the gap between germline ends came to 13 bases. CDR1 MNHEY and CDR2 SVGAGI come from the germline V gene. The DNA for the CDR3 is TGTGCCAGCAGTTACTTGGGGGGGCGGAGCTCCTACGAGCAGTACTTC. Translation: CASSYLGGRSSYEQYF.

The CDR3 spells CASSLVTGYGYTF. In nucleotides, the CDR3 is TGTGCCAGCAGCTTAGTCACAGGATATGGCTACACCTTC. This chain connects TRBV7-9 to TRBJ1-2; possibly TRBD1 for D (5 bases). The V and J ends lost 1 base and 5 bases respectively, with 8 bases between them. The CDR3 contains 13 residues. The V gene's germline CDR1 is SEHNR and CDR2 FQNEAQ (reference sequence).

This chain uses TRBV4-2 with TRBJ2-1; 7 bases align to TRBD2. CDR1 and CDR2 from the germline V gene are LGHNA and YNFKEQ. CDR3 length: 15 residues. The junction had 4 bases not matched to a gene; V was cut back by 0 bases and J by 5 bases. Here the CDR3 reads CASSQDWGLNNEQFF. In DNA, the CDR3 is TGTGCCAGCAGCCAAGATTGGGGACTAAACAATGAGCAGTTCTTC.

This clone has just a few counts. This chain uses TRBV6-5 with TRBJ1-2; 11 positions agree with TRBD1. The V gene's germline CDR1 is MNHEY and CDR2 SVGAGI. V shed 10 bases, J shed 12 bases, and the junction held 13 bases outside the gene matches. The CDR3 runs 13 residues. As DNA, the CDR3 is TGTGCCACCCGGGAGGACAGGGGGCGCTGGGACACCTTC. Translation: CATREDRGRWDTF.

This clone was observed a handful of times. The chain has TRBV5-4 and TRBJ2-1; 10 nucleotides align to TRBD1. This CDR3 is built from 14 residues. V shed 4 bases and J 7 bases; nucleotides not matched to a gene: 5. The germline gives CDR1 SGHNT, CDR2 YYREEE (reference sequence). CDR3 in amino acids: CASSDRDRGNEQFF. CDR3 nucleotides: TGTGCCAGCAGCGACCGGGACAGGGGAAATGAGCAGTTCTTC.

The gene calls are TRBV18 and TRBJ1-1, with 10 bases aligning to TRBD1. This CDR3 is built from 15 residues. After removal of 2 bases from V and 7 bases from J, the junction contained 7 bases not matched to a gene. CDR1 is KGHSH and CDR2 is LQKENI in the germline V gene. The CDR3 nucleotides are TGTGCCAGCTCACCAGTGACAGGGGGCTGGGGTGAAGCTTTCTTT. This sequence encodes CASSPVTGGWGEAFF.

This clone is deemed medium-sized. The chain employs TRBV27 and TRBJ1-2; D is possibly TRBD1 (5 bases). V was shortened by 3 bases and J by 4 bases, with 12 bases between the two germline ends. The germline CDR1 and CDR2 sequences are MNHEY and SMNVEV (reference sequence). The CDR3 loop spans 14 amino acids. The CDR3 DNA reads TGTGCCAGCAGTTTCGCGGGGGTGGGCTATGGCTACACCTTC. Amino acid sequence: CASSFAGVGYGYTF.

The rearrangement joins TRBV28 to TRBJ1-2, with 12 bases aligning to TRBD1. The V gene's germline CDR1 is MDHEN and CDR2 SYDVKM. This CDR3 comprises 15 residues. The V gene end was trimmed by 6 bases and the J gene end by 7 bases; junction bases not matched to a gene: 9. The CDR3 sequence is CASRPSGTGGGGYTF. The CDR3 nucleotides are TGTGCCAGCAGACCCTCCGGGACAGGGGGCGGTGGCTACACCTTC.

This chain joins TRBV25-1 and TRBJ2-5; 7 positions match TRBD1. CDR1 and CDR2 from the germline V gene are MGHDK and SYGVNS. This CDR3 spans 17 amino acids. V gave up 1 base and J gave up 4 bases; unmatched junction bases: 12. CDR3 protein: CASSESNRQGRGETQYF. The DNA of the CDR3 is TGTGCCAGCAGTGAATCGAATCGACAGGGAAGAGGAGAGACCCAGTACTTC.

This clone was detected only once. The CDR3 DNA sequence: TGTGCCAGCAGCCCGGGGACTAGCGGGAGAGACGAGCAGTACTTC. It is translated as CASSPGTSGRDEQYF. This chain uses TRBV11-3 with TRBJ2-7; 14 bases align to TRBD2. Per germline, CDR1 SGHNT and CDR2 YENEEA. Trimming cost V 5 bases and J 5 bases; bases outside gene matches: 5. The CDR3 has 15 amino acids. The entire variable domain, with the rest obtained from reference TRBV11-3 and TRBJ2-7, is as follows: EAGVVQSPRYKIIEKKQPVAFWCNPISGHNTLYWYLQNLGQGPELLIRYENEEAVDDSQLPKDRFSAERLKGVDSTLKIQPAELGDSAVYLCASSPGTSGRDEQYFGPGTRLTVT.

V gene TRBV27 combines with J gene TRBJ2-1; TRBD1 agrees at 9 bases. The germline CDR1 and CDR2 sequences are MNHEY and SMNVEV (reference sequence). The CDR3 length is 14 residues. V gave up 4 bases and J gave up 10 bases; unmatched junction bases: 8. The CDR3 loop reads CASSYKQGAYEQFF. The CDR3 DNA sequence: TGTGCCAGCAGTTACAAACAGGGGGCGTACGAGCAGTTCTTC.